These 22 T cell receptor beta chains share one sample of origin, sequenced in a study of CD8+CD57+ T cells in acquired aplastic anemia. Investigators profiled TCR beta VDJ and CDR3 from genomic DNA template. MiXCR, run by TCRdb on the reads, gives a single entry per CDR3 protein. The sample yields under 200,000 distinct CDR3 sequences, about half seen once. For sequencing, patients were chosen who had shown expansion of CD8+CD57+ cells by flow cytometry. The sample comprised sorted CD4+, CD8+, or CD8+CD57+ T cells (not recorded which) from PBMCs. Receptors were obtained from a human donor with aplastic anemia.

This clonotype was seen at least ten times. This chain's CDR3 is CASSFEPSSYNEQFF. The CDR3 DNA sequence: TGTGCCAGCAGCTTCGAACCTAGCTCCTACAATGAGCAGTTCTTC. The rearrangement links TRBV11-2 to TRBJ2-1; D not resolved. Germline values: CDR1 SGHAT, CDR2 FQNNGV. The ends were cut back, 3 bases at V and 0 bases at J, with 9 bases in the middle. The CDR3 loop spans 15 amino acids.

The V and J genes are TRBV19 and TRBJ2-1; unclear D gene. From germline, CDR1 is LNHDA and CDR2 SQIVND (reference sequence). The V and J ends lost 5 bases and 0 bases respectively, with 11 bases between them. The CDR3 is 15 residues long. CDR3 bases: TGTGCCAGTAGTCTTGGGAAGAGCTCCTACAATGAGCAGTTCTTC. Translated: CASSLGKSSYNEQFF.

This clonotype occurred many times. The chain carries TRBV7-9 and TRBJ2-5, with 10 bases lining up with TRBD1. With V trimmed by 6 bases and J by 5 bases, 12 bases remained unmatched. Per the germline V gene, CDR1 is SEHNR and CDR2 is FQNEAQ (reference sequence). The CDR3 has 16 amino acids. The CDR3 sequence: CASSYRLDRGKETQYF. CDR3 nucleotide sequence: TGTGCCAGCAGTTATAGGTTGGACAGGGGGAAGGAGACCCAGTACTTC.

This clonotype was counted between two and nine times. The J gene is TRBJ2-7, the V gene TRBV18, with 10 bases matching TRBD1. J was trimmed by 1 base and V by 2 bases; bases with no gene match: 8. This CDR3 contains 17 residues. Germline CDR1 reads KGHSH; CDR2 reads LQKENI. CDR3 region: CASSPIGTGVQSYEQYF. CDR3 DNA: TGTGCCAGCTCACCAATAGGGACAGGGGTTCAATCCTACGAGCAGTACTTC. Supplemented by reference TRBV18 and TRBJ2-7, the full variable domain reads NAGVMQNPRHLVRRRGQEARLRCSPMKGHSHVYWYRQLPEEGLKFMVYLQKENIIDESGMPKERFSAEFPKEGPSILRIQQVVRGDSAAYFCASSPIGTGVQSYEQYFGPGTRLTVT.

This sequence joins TRBV20-1 and TRBJ2-5, with 7 bases that match TRBD1. This CDR3 is 12 amino acids long. The germline V gene encodes CDR1 DFQATT and CDR2 SNEGSKA (reference sequence). After removal of 3 bases from V and 5 bases from J, the junction contained 3 bases not matched to a gene. The CDR3 region has the DNA TGCAGTGCTAGGAGGGGGCGGGAGACCCAGTACTTC. Translating gives CSARRGRETQYF.

The chain uses TRBV2 and TRBJ1-1; no clear D gene. This CDR3 is built from 11 residues. Per the germline V gene, CDR1 is SNHLY and CDR2 is FYNNEI. V gave up 5 bases and J gave up 11 bases, with 12 bases separating them. The CDR3 loop is CASSPRFWAFF. The CDR3 bases are TGTGCCAGCAGTCCCCGGTTTTGGGCTTTCTTT.

At least ten counts were recorded for this clonotype. The chain links TRBV7-2 to TRBJ1-4, with D maybe TRBD1 (6 bases). The germline CDR1 and CDR2 sequences are SGHTA and FQGNSA. This CDR3 region has 15 residues. V was shortened by 5 bases and J by 8 bases, with 18 bases between the two germline ends. The chain's CDR3 is CASSAQVGAGEKLFF. The CDR3 nucleotides are TGTGCCAGCAGCGCTCAGGTGGGGGCCGGGGAAAAACTGTTTTTT.

The table lists this clonotype with a count of one. No conserved phenylalanine or tryptophan ends this CDR3, so it is likely a read error. J is TRBJ1-1 and V is TRBV6-4; D perhaps matches TRBD1 (6 bases). The V gene's germline CDR1 is MRHNA and CDR2 SNTAGT. Trimming stripped 4 bases from V and 8 bases from J, with 14 bases between. This CDR3 comprises 13 residues. CDR3 amino acids: CASSAARGHEAFS. The DNA for the CDR3 is TGTGCCAGCAGTGCTGCCCGGGGGCACGAAGCTTTCTCT.

This chain uses TRBV6-2 or TRBV6-3 with TRBJ1-4; weak D call: TRBD1 (6 bases). Germline CDR1 and CDR2: MNHEY and SVGEGT. V was pared by 2 bases and J by 5 bases, with 24 bases between. The CDR3 spans 19 residues. CDR3 DNA sequence: TGTGCCAGCAGTTACCCAATCCGCTTAAGGACAGAGACGAATGAAAAACTGTTTTTT. Protein product: CASSYPIRLRTETNEKLFF.

This clonotype was observed a few times. This sequence joins TRBV10-3 and TRBJ1-1; no clear D gene. Deletions cut 4 bases from V and 0 bases from J, with 9 bases between. Germline CDR1 and CDR2: ENHRY and SYGVKD. The CDR3 has 14 amino acids. DNA of the CDR3: TGTGCCATCAGTGCTCCTGGAATGAACACTGAAGCTTTCTTT. This gives the protein CAISAPGMNTEAFF.

The V call is TRBV9, the J call TRBJ1-2; TRBD1 matches at 7 bases. V was clipped by 3 bases and J by 0 bases; unmatched bases: 5. Per the germline V gene, CDR1 is SGDLS and CDR2 is YYNGEE. This CDR3 spans 15 amino acids. As DNA, the CDR3 is TGTGCCAGCAGCGCTGGACAGGTTGCTAACTATGGCTACACCTTC. Amino acids: CASSAGQVANYGYTF.

This clonotype has a handful of counts. V is TRBV7-2 and J is TRBJ2-5, with 9 nucleotides matching TRBD2. Per germline, CDR1 SGHTA and CDR2 FQGNSA. The J segment lost 2 bases and the V segment lost 3 bases, leaving 4 bases of the junction unmatched. The CDR3 consists of 15 residues. CDR3 bases: TGTGCCAGCAGCTTCGCGGGGGGGTTACAAGAGACCCAGTACTTC. Translation gives CASSFAGGLQETQYF. The whole variable domain, remainder taken from reference TRBV7-2 and TRBJ2-5, is GAGVSQSPSNKVTEKGKDVELRCDPISGHTALYWYRQSLGQGLEFLIYFQGNSAPDKSGLPSDRFSAERTGGSVSTLTIQRTQQEDSAVYLCASSFAGGLQETQYFGPGTRLLVL.

The table lists this clonotype with many counts. The chain employs TRBV20-1 and TRBJ2-3, with D possibly being TRBD1 or TRBD2 (5 bases each). The V gene lost 4 bases and the J gene lost 4 bases, with 12 bases spanning the gap. The CDR3 is 13 amino acids. Germline V lookup: CDR1 DFQATT, CDR2 SNEGSKA (reference sequence). This CDR3 is CSAKLPGPDTQYF. The CDR3 coding sequence is TGCAGTGCTAAGTTACCGGGGCCAGATACGCAGTATTTT.

The genes are TRBV20-1 and TRBJ2-1; TRBD1 matches 11 bases. The ends lost 6 bases at V and 10 bases at J; junction bases unmatched: 8. Germline CDR1 reads DFQATT; CDR2 reads SNEGSKA (reference sequence). The CDR3 covers 13 residues. The CDR3 DNA reads TGCAGTGCCCTCGGACAGGGGGCGCGCGAGCAGTTCTTC. Protein product: CSALGQGAREQFF.

Many counts were recorded for this clonotype. This rearrangement joins TRBV19 to TRBJ2-3, with 11 bases identical to TRBD2. The CDR3 covers 14 residues. Germline V gene data show CDR1 as LNHDA and CDR2 as SQIVND (reference sequence). With 10 bases clipped from V and 8 bases from J, the junction kept 11 bases outside the gene matches. The CDR3: CATSTSGTSGTQYF. Here the CDR3 DNA reads TGTGCCACCTCGACTAGCGGGACCTCAGGTACGCAGTATTTT.

The chain recombines TRBV7-6 with TRBJ1-5; the D gene is possibly TRBD1 (5 bases). CDR3 size: 14 residues. Per the germline V gene, CDR1 is SGHVS and CDR2 is FNYEAQ. V lost 5 bases and J 6 bases, leaving 14 bases between the germline ends. The CDR3 nucleotides are TGTGCCAGCAGCAACGCGGGGGGAGGTCAGCCCCAGCATTTT. Protein sequence: CASSNAGGGQPQHF. Combining the CDR3 with reference TRBV7-6 and TRBJ1-5 gives the whole variable domain GAGVSQSPRYKVTKRGQDVALRCDPISGHVSLYWYRQALGQGPEFLTYFNYEAQQDKSGLPNDRFSAERPEGSISTLTIQRTEQRDSAMYRCASSNAGGGQPQHFGDGTRLSIL.

This clonotype was seen only once. A junction boundary mismatches the germline segment, possibly from a read error. The V gene is TRBV10-3, the J gene TRBJ1-3; D is uncertain. CDR1 ENHRY and CDR2 SYGVKD come from the germline V gene. The CDR3 totals 17 residues. The CDR3 here is CAISDPRAGLSGNTRYF. Written as DNA, the CDR3 is TGTGCCATCAGTGACCCCCGGGCGGGCCTCTCTGGAAACACCAGATATTTT.

The chain has TRBV7-9 and TRBJ2-5; TRBD2 matches 7 bases. The CDR3 loop spans 15 amino acids. Per the germline V gene, CDR1 is SEHNR and CDR2 is FQNEAQ (reference sequence). The V gene end was trimmed by 4 bases and the J gene end by 2 bases; junction bases not matched to a gene: 7. This CDR3 reads CASSYRLATQETQYF. CDR3 DNA sequence: TGTGCCAGCAGCTACAGACTAGCTACGCAAGAGACCCAGTACTTC.

As to this clonotype: This may be a read error: a much more frequent sequence differs by one nucleotide. The V call is TRBV11-2, the J call TRBJ1-3; D is unresolved. Per germline, CDR1 SGHAT and CDR2 FQNNGV. The CDR3 has 17 amino acids. This CDR3 is CASSLTGYSLSGNTIHF. CDR3 nucleotide sequence: TGTGCCAGCAGCTTGACGGGGTACTCTCTCTCTGGAAACACCATACATTTT.

This clonotype has ten or more counts. V gene TRBV6-1 combines with J gene TRBJ1-1; D might be TRBD1 (5 bases). The length of the CDR3 is 15 residues. Germline CDR1 MNHNS, CDR2 SASEGT. Trimming took off 6 bases at V and 0 bases at J, with 14 bases between the two ends. In nucleotides, the CDR3 is TGTGCCAGCAGGCCAGTAGGGACTCTGAACACTGAAGCTTTCTTT. The encoded protein is CASRPVGTLNTEAFF.

This clonotype has at least ten counts. This chain links TRBV29-1 with TRBJ1-1; tentatively, D is TRBD1 (6 bases). The germline V gene encodes CDR1 SQVTM and CDR2 ANQGSEA. The CDR3 totals 15 residues. The V end was cut by 6 bases, the J end by 4 bases, with 21 bases between. The CDR3 reads CSVGGVAGAATEAFF. DNA for the CDR3: TGCAGCGTCGGCGGCGTCGCAGGGGCGGCCACTGAAGCTTTCTTT.

This clonotype came up a few times. The chain couples TRBV20-1 to TRBJ2-5; a possible D gene is TRBD1 (6 bases). CDR1 DFQATT and CDR2 SNEGSKA come from the germline V gene (reference sequence). The CDR3 loop spans 14 amino acids. V lost 4 bases and J lost 2, with 14 bases in between. CDR3: CSAKRQASQETQYF. The CDR3 coding sequence is TGCAGTGCTAAAAGACAGGCCTCACAAGAGACCCAGTACTTC.